This T cell receptor beta chain was obtained from a study of blood T cell repertoires in COVID-19. Across the study: Acute and convalescent COVID-19 samples came from the United States, Italy and Spain. Sources were T cells, B-cell-depleted T cells, or PBMCs; the material itself was cDNA or gDNA.

V gave up 3 bases and J gave up 8 bases; unmatched junction bases: 4. Germline-derived CDR1 and CDR2 are LNHDA and SQIVND (reference sequence). This CDR3 has 14 residues. Per the study methods: Amplification with reference gene primers provided the estimates of nucleated cell counts. Libraries were prepared by immunoSEQ multiplex PCR; TCRdb keeps only in-frame clonotypes and omits some of them. Clone size and V and J calls were adopted from that table, with D and trimming inferred from the DNA. The table lists approximately 44,000 clones, 70% to 90% of them singletons. In this sample, this clone turned up a few times.

The sequenced sample consisted of peripheral blood. The sequence was obtained from a man aged 55-75 years with acute or convalescent COVID-19. The rearrangement joins TRBV19 to TRBJ1-6, with 7 positions matching TRBD1. CDR3 sequence (DNA): TGTGCCAGTAGTATTGAGGGGGCGTATTCACCCCTCCACTTT. Protein: CASSIEGAYSPLHF.